These T cell receptor beta chains were read from a single sample in a study of blood T cell repertoires in COVID-19. TCRdb keeps only in-frame clones here, not all; method: immunoSEQ multiplex PCR. In the table there are about 180,000 clones, 80% to 90% of which are singletons. Material: peripheral blood. The receptor set was obtained from a man aged 45 to 65 with active or convalescent COVID-19. CDR3s include the opening cysteine and the closing phenylalanine or tryptophan. Fields, in order: J gene, D gene, V gene, clone size, CDR3 DNA, CDR3 protein. The D gene is left open where the match is weak. Not every row has a clone size; where given, it reads once, few, many or a size class.

>TRBJ1-1|-|TRBV11-3|-
TGTGCCAGCAGCTTAGAACGAGGACAGCTCAACACTGAAGCTTTCTTT
CASSLERGQLNTEAFF
>TRBJ2-1|TRBD1|TRBV7-2|-
TGTGCCAGCAGCCGGACAGGACAGAGCTCCTACAATGAGCAGTTCTTC
CASSRTGQSSYNEQFF
>TRBJ2-1|-|TRBV19|-
TGTGCCAGTAGCCCGTTGGGAGGTTTGGGTGAGCAGTTCTTC
CASSPLGGLGEQFF
>TRBJ1-2|-|TRBV30|once
TGTGCCTGGAGTTCGCCACAGGGCTACACCTTC
CAWSSPQGYTF
>TRBJ2-7|TRBD1|TRBV27|few
TGTGCCAGCAGTTCGCGGACAGGTACCTACGAGCAGTACTTC
CASSSRTGTYEQYF
>TRBJ1-3|-|TRBV19|-
TGTGCCAGTAGCCTTCCGCAGGGAGGTGGAAACACCATATATTTT
CASSLPQGGGNTIYF
>TRBJ2-7|TRBD2|TRBV3-1/TRBV3-2|-
TGTGCCAGCAGCCAAGGGGGGGGCGAGCAGTACTTC
CASSQGGGEQYF
>TRBJ2-7|-|TRBV6-6|-
TGTGCCAGCAATTCCCGCAGGGACTCCTACGAGCAGTACTTC
CASNSRRDSYEQYF
>TRBJ2-1|TRBD1|TRBV4-1|-
TGCGCCAGCAGCCAAACCCCCCCGCGGACAGGGGCATACAATGAGCAGTTCTTC
CASSQTPPRTGAYNEQFF
>TRBJ1-5|-|TRBV19|-
TGTGCCAGTAGTATCGGAGTTAATCAGCCCCAGCATTTT
CASSIGVNQPQHF
>TRBJ2-7|-|TRBV7-9|-
TGTGCCAGCAGCCCCAGCTCCTACGAGCAGTACTTC
CASSPSSYEQYF
>TRBJ2-3|TRBD2|TRBV4-2|-
TGTGCCAGCAGCCAGCGAGCGGGAGCTAGCACAGATACGCAGTATTTT
CASSQRAGASTDTQYF
>TRBJ1-2|-|TRBV6-5|-
TGTGCCAGCAGAACCGCCGCGGATGGCTACACCTTC
CASRTAADGYTF
>TRBJ2-3|-|TRBV6-2/TRBV6-3|-
TGTGCCAGCAGCCTACTAGAAGATACGCAGTATTTT
CASSLLEDTQYF
>TRBJ1-5|-|TRBV5-4|-
TGTGCCAGCAGCTTGGGGGCGAATCAGCCCCAGCATTTT
CASSLGANQPQHF
>TRBJ2-2|TRBD1|TRBV29-1|-
TGCAGCGTCGGGACAGGCACGGCCGGGGAGCTGTTTTTT
CSVGTGTAGELFF
>TRBJ2-5|TRBD2|TRBV6-5|once
TGTGCCAGCAGCCCAACTAGCGGGGGGGAGTACTTC
CASSPTSGGEYF
>TRBJ2-7|-|TRBV11-2|-
TGTGCCAGCAGCTTATCTCGGGGCGAGCAGTACTTC
CASSLSRGEQYF
>TRBJ2-3|TRBD2|TRBV19|-
TGTGCCAGTAGCCTCACTAGCGGGGGCACCACAGATACGCAGTATTTT
CASSLTSGGTTDTQYF
>TRBJ1-2|TRBD1|TRBV5-4|-
TGTGCCAGCAGGGAGAACAGGGGAGGCTACACCTTC
CASRENRGGYTF
>TRBJ2-5|-|TRBV28|-
TGTGCCAGCAGTTTACCCGGCGGACAGGGAGGGAAAGAGACCCAGTACTTC
CASSLPGGQGGKETQYF
>TRBJ1-2|TRBD1|TRBV27|once
TGTGCCAGCAGTTTTGGTCCCGGGACAGGGTCCTATGGCTACACCTTC
CASSFGPGTGSYGYTF
>TRBJ2-3|-|TRBV28|-
TGTGCCAGCAGCGAGGGATCGGCAGATACGCAGTATTTT
CASSEGSADTQYF
>TRBJ2-7|TRBD2|TRBV4-1|-
TGCGCCAGCAGCCAAGGGGGACTAGCAAACTTCGACGAGCAGTACTTC
CASSQGGLANFDEQYF
>TRBJ1-5|-|TRBV5-6|-
TGTGCCAGCAGCTTGGCAGGGGTCAATCAGCCCCAGCATTTT
CASSLAGVNQPQHF
>TRBJ2-1|TRBD2|TRBV18|-
TGTGCCAGCTCACCACAGGTAGCGGGAGGGAACAATGAGCAGTTCTTC
CASSPQVAGGNNEQFF
>TRBJ1-6|TRBD1|TRBV27|-
TGTGCCAGCAGGACAGGGAATTCACCCCTCCACTTT
CASRTGNSPLHF
>TRBJ1-1|-|TRBV19|-
TGTGCCAGTAGTATTGGAGTCGGCACTGAAGCTTTCTTT
CASSIGVGTEAFF
>TRBJ2-7|TRBD2|TRBV2|-
TGTGCCAGCAGTACCGGGACTAGCTACGAGCAGTACTTC
CASSTGTSYEQYF
>TRBJ2-1|TRBD2|TRBV3-1/TRBV3-2|-
TGTGCCAGCACCAAAGGGATAGCGGGGGCTAATTACAATGAGCAGTTCTTC
CASTKGIAGANYNEQFF
>TRBJ1-4|-|TRBV3-1/TRBV3-2|-
TGTGCCAGCAGCTCGGACAGCAATAATGAAAAACTGTTTTTT
CASSSDSNNEKLFF
>TRBJ2-3|-|TRBV6-2/TRBV6-3|-
TGTGCCAGCAGTTATTTGCCCTACACAGATACGCAGTATTTT
CASSYLPYTDTQYF
>TRBJ2-1|-|TRBV7-3|-
TGTGCCAGCAGCTTATTGACAGACAACAATGAGCAGTTCTTC
CASSLLTDNNEQFF
>TRBJ1-1|-|TRBV18|-
TGTGCCAGCTCGACAATGGACACTGAAGCTTTCTTT
CASSTMDTEAFF
>TRBJ1-4|-|TRBV3-1/TRBV3-2|-
TGTGCCAGCAGCCCTGGGAACAGGCCGTCGACTAATGAAAAACTGTTTTTT
CASSPGNRPSTNEKLFF
>TRBJ2-1|-|TRBV9|-
TGTGCCAGCAGCGTAGAGTCGCGGGCTTACAATGAGCAGTTCTTC
CASSVESRAYNEQFF
>TRBJ1-1|-|TRBV9|-
TGTGCCAGCAGCCCCCAGACGGGGAACACTGAAGCTTTCTTT
CASSPQTGNTEAFF